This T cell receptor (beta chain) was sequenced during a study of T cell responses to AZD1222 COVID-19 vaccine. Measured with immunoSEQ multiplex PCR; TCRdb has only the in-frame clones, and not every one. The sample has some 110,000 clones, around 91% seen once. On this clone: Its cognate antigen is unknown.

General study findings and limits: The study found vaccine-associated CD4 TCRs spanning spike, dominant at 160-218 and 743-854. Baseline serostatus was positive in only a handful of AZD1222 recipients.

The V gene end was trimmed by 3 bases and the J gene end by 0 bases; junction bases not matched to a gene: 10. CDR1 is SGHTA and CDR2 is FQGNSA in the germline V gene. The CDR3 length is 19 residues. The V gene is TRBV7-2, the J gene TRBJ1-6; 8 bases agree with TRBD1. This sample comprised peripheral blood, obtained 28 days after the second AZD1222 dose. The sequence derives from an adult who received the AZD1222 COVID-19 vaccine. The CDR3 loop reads CASSLVWDRFRSYNSPLHF. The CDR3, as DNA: TGTGCCAGCAGCTTGGTATGGGACAGGTTCCGCTCCTATAATTCACCCCTCCACTTT.